This T cell receptor (beta chain) appears in the sequencing data of a study of CD8 T cells in ankylosing spondylitis. Study outcomes and limitations: A number of the motif variants had already been described in reactive arthritis synovial fluid and blood. Disease-linked clones bore a CD8+ phenotype, appearing relatively rarely in peripheral blood. For ankylosing spondylitis blood, a TCR beta motif of under ten highly homologous variants appeared characteristic.

Note on this clonotype: As yet, its antigen is unknown.

V shed 3 bases, J shed 9 bases, and the junction held 8 bases outside the gene matches. CDR1 and CDR2 from the germline V gene are KGHSH and LQKENI. CDR3 size: 16 residues. Making use of molecular barcodes, quantitative 5'-RACE generated TCR beta libraries. TCRdb fed the 5' RACE reads into MiXCR, producing one record per CDR3 protein. The sample yields approximately 550,000 distinct CDR3 sequences, about 13% seen once. The chain uses TRBV18 and TRBJ1-6; the match to TRBD1 covers 10 bases. The sequencing sample was made of blood, either unsorted or a sorted T cell fraction (not recorded which). The origin of this receptor is a male donor with ankylosing spondylitis. The CDR3 sequence: CASSPRTGGGSSPLHF. The CDR3 region has the DNA TGTGCCAGCTCACCGCGGACAGGGGGTGGGAGTTCACCCCTCCACTTT.